Listed here are 13 T cell receptor beta chains from one sample, sequenced in a study of regulatory T cells in long-lasting Graves disease. Construction of the TCR beta libraries employed iRepertoire HTBI primers in conjunction with Arm-PCR of CDR3 regions. TCRdb analysed the multiplex PCR reads with MiXCR anew, one entry per CDR3 protein. This table has about 310,000 distinct CDR3 sequences, under 25% appearing once. The time point denotes: persistent/refractory GD, antithyroid drugs over 5 years with positive TRAb. The TCR library used RNA extracted from PBMCs. This sample comprised peripheral blood mononuclear cells (PBMCs), obtained when the disease was refractory, from a patient treated with antithyroid drugs. The receptors were sampled from a female donor with Graves disease.

V gene TRBV5-1 combines with J gene TRBJ2-3, with TRBD2 as a possible D gene (6 bases). Trimming took off 4 bases at V and 0 bases at J, with 9 bases between the two ends. The germline CDR1 and CDR2 sequences are SGHRS and YFSETQ. The CDR3 runs 14 residues. CDR3 protein: CASSPRESTDTQYF. The DNA of the CDR3 is TGCGCCAGCAGCCCCCGGGAGAGCACAGATACGCAGTATTTT.

In this sample, this clonotype turned up many times. The DNA of the CDR3 is TGTGCCAGCAGTCAAAAGAATTCCTGGACAGGGGGCTATGGCTACACCTTC. Its protein product is CASSQKNSWTGGYGYTF. This chain uses TRBV6-1 with TRBJ1-2; 10 nucleotides line up with TRBD1. The CDR3 has 17 amino acids. The germline CDR1 and CDR2 sequences are MNHNS and SASEGT. Trimming removed 5 bases from V and 4 bases from J; junction bases left unmatched: 13.

The gene calls are TRBV29-1 and TRBJ2-5; D possibly corresponds to TRBD2 (6 bases). Trimming pared 3 bases from V and 3 bases from J, leaving 11 bases between. The CDR3 contains 13 residues. Germline assignment: CDR1 SQVTM and CDR2 ANQGSEA. The CDR3 nucleotides read TGCAGCGTTGATGTGGGAGGTGAAGAGACCCAGTACTTC. It specifies CSVDVGGEETQYF.

This clonotype was counted many times. The chain recombines TRBV28 with TRBJ2-1; perhaps D is TRBD1 or TRBD2 (5 bases each). This CDR3 comprises 15 residues. Trimming pared 7 bases from V and 0 bases from J, leaving 13 bases between. The V gene's germline CDR1 is MDHEN and CDR2 SYDVKM. CDR3: CASTGLRDSYNEQFF. The CDR3 region has the DNA TGTGCCAGCACGGGGCTGCGCGACTCCTACAATGAGCAGTTCTTC.

The chain joins TRBV24-1 to TRBJ2-2, with 9 nucleotides matching TRBD1. The CDR3 loop spans 15 amino acids. V shed 5 bases, J shed 4 bases, and the junction held 4 bases outside the gene matches. Germline V gives CDR1 KGHDR, CDR2 SFDVKD. The CDR3: CATSAGTGITGELFF. DNA for the CDR3: TGTGCCACCAGTGCAGGGACAGGGATCACCGGGGAGCTGTTTTTT.

V and J are TRBV5-1 and TRBJ2-1, with D tentatively TRBD2 (5 bases). Germline V gene data show CDR1 as SGHRS and CDR2 as YFSETQ. The germline V and J ends were trimmed by 7 bases and 0 bases, with 14 bases remaining between them. This CDR3 is built from 15 residues. This chain's CDR3 is CASSERGLSYNEQFF. DNA for the CDR3: TGCGCCAGCTCGGAACGGGGTCTCTCCTACAATGAGCAGTTCTTC. The entire variable domain, with the rest obtained from reference TRBV5-1 and TRBJ2-1, is as follows: KAGVTQTPRYLIKTRGQQVTLSCSPISGHRSVSWYQQTPGQGLQFLFEYFSETQRNKGNFPGRFSGRQFSNSRSEMNVSTLELGDSALYLCASSERGLSYNEQFFGPGTRLTVL.

The table lists this clonotype with a few counts. The genes are TRBV11-2 and TRBJ2-4; 8 bases match TRBD2. Germline V gives CDR1 SGHAT, CDR2 FQNNGV. The J segment lost 8 bases and the V segment lost 5 bases, leaving 14 bases of the junction unmatched. The CDR3 is 16 residues long. In nucleotides, the CDR3 is TGTGCCAGCAGCCCCGGGGGGGCGGGAGTGTGGCACATTCAGTACTTC. Amino acids: CASSPGGAGVWHIQYF. Looking up the rest from reference TRBV11-2 and TRBJ2-4 gives the full variable domain: EAGVAQSPRYKIIEKRQSVAFWCNPISGHATLYWYQQILGQGPKLLIQFQNNGVVDDSQLPKDRFSAERLKGVDSTLKIQPAKLEDSAVYLCASSPGGAGVWHIQYFGAGTRLSVL.

The chain employs TRBV10-3 and TRBJ2-7, with D maybe TRBD2 (6 bases). Germline V gene sequence: CDR1 ENHRY, CDR2 SYGVKD. V was trimmed by 3 bases and J by 6 bases, leaving 12 bases between them. CDR3 length: 13 residues. The CDR3 DNA reads as TGTGCCATCAGTGATCTGCGGGGAACCGAGCAGTACTTC. Translation gives CAISDLRGTEQYF.

There are many counts of this clonotype. The chain recombines TRBV15 with TRBJ2-5; 7 bases align to TRBD1. The CDR3 length is 14 residues. Germline CDR1 is LNHNV and CDR2 is YYDKDF (reference sequence). J lost 5 bases, V lost 3 bases, and 6 bases had no gene match. The CDR3, as DNA: TGTGCCACCAGCAGTTACAGGGGACGGGAGACCCAGTACTTC. Amino acids: CATSSYRGRETQYF.

This clonotype was counted ten times or more. The chain carries TRBV30 and TRBJ2-7; 15 nucleotides align to TRBD2. There are 14 residues in the CDR3. Germline loops: CDR1 GTSNPN, CDR2 SVGIG (reference sequence). V lost 3 bases, J lost 4 bases, and 1 base stayed unmatched. Here the CDR3 reads CAWSGLAGGYEQYF. The DNA of the CDR3 is TGTGCCTGGAGCGGACTAGCGGGAGGGTACGAGCAGTACTTC.

In this sample, this clonotype turned up many times. The CDR3 is CASSTRRPKRNEKLFF. In DNA form, the CDR3 reads TGTGCCAGCAGCACGAGGAGGCCCAAACGGAATGAAAAACTGTTTTTT. The J gene is TRBJ1-4, the V gene TRBV11-3; D is uncertain. The CDR3 loop spans 16 amino acids. V lost 5 bases and J lost 5, with 18 bases in between. The germline CDR1 and CDR2 sequences are SGHNT and YENEEA.

This chain joins TRBV11-2 and TRBJ2-3; possible D gene TRBD2, 5 bases. This CDR3 is built from 14 residues. Per the germline V gene, CDR1 is SGHAT and CDR2 is FQNNGV. Trimming shortened V by 4 bases and J by 1 base, and 9 bases separated the two germline ends. Here the CDR3 reads CASSYGLRTDTQYF. CDR3 nucleotide sequence: TGTGCCAGCAGCTACGGACTTCGCACAGATACGCAGTATTTT.

This clonotype appeared many times. The J gene is TRBJ1-2, the V gene TRBV5-1; no clear D. CDR1 and CDR2 (germline): SGHRS, YFSETQ. With 4 bases removed from V and 3 bases from J, the gap between germline ends came to 13 bases. The CDR3 runs 14 residues. The chain's CDR3 is CASSVDGTDYGYTF. For the CDR3, the DNA is TGCGCCAGCAGCGTCGACGGAACCGACTATGGCTACACCTTC.